Shown below are 22 T cell receptor beta chains from a single sample sequenced in a study of blood T cell repertoires in COVID-19. Only in-frame clones appear in the TCRdb table, and some are missing; sequencing was by immunoSEQ multiplex PCR. The table records a few hundred thousand clones, 70% to 90% of them present only once. The sequenced sample was PBMCs or T cells enriched from blood (not recorded which). These receptors all come from a woman aged 40 to 55 with acute COVID-19.

The chain recombines TRBV7-2 with TRBJ2-5; D unresolved. CDR3 size: 14 residues. Germline-derived CDR1 and CDR2 are SGHTA and FQGNSA. V was pared by 3 bases and J by 2 bases, with 10 bases between. The CDR3 DNA reads as TGTGCCAGCAGCTTTGATGGAGCTCAAGAGACCCAGTACTTC. This translates into CASSFDGAQETQYF.

V and J are TRBV5-1 and TRBJ2-1; TRBD2 agrees at 12 bases. The CDR3 has 18 residues. The ends lost 4 bases at V and 8 bases at J; junction bases unmatched: 16. Per germline, CDR1 SGHRS and CDR2 YFSETQ. CDR3 bases: TGCGCCAGCAGCACTAATCCGGGACTAGCGGGCTCGGGGGATGAGCAGTTCTTC. Translating it yields CASSTNPGLAGSGDEQFF.

This chain links TRBV4-3 with TRBJ2-3, with 8 positions matching TRBD2. Trimming cost V 0 bases and J 3 bases; bases outside gene matches: 11. The CDR3 is made up of 18 amino acids. Germline CDR1 reads LGHNA; CDR2 reads YSLEER. CDR3 DNA sequence: TGCGCCAGCAGCCAAGATATGGGATTGGGACTAGTAACAGATACGCAGTATTTT. Protein product: CASSQDMGLGLVTDTQYF.

This chain uses TRBV5-1 with TRBJ1-1; tentative D call: TRBD1 (6 bases). The ends were cut back, 5 bases at V and 10 bases at J, with 24 bases in the middle. CDR3 length equals 15 residues. Per the germline V gene, CDR1 is SGHRS and CDR2 is YFSETQ. The CDR3 coding sequence is TGCGCCAGCAGAGGCCTGGGACATAAGGGAGGGAGAGCTTTCTTT. Its protein product is CASRGLGHKGGRAFF. The variable domain in full, completed from reference TRBV5-1 and TRBJ1-1, reads KAGVTQTPRYLIKTRGQQVTLSCSPISGHRSVSWYQQTPGQGLQFLFEYFSETQRNKGNFPGRFSGRQFSNSRSEMNVSTLELGDSALYLCASRGLGHKGGRAFFGQGTRLTVV.

The V and J genes are TRBV27 and TRBJ1-1; 7 bases are a match to TRBD1. The CDR3 loop spans 14 amino acids. With V trimmed by 8 bases and J by 0 bases, 6 bases remained unmatched. Looked up from germline, CDR1 is MNHEY and CDR2 is SMNVEV (reference sequence). CDR3 bases: TGTGCCAGCTATCGGGACAGCTTGAACACTGAAGCTTTCTTT. It encodes CASYRDSLNTEAFF.

Concerning this clone itself: The sample holds other DNA sequences that translate to the same CDR3. This chain links TRBV27 with TRBJ2-1; 10 nucleotides align to TRBD2. V was clipped by 5 bases and J by 4 bases; unmatched bases: 2. CDR1 and CDR2 (germline): MNHEY, SMNVEV (reference sequence). CDR3 length: 14 residues. CDR3 bases: TGTGCCAGCAGTCTAGCGGGGGCTTACAATGAGCAGTTCTTC. It codes for CASSLAGAYNEQFF.

This chain connects TRBV19 to TRBJ2-1, with 9 bases lining up with TRBD2. This CDR3 spans 13 amino acids. Germline CDR1 is LNHDA and CDR2 is SQIVND (reference sequence). The V segment lost 3 bases and the J segment 14 bases; nucleotides outside the gene matches: 8. CDR3 DNA: TGTGCCAGTAGTATTAGTAGCGGGAGCATTAAGTTCTTC. Translated, it gives CASSISSGSIKFF.

V and J are TRBV7-2 and TRBJ2-7; TRBD2 matches 7 bases. The CDR3 runs to 14 residues. Germline V gene sequence: CDR1 SGHTA, CDR2 FQGNSA. V dropped 5 bases and J dropped 0; count of bases not matched to a gene: 4. The CDR3 nucleotides read TGTGCCAGCAGCCCTAGCGGAGGCTCCTACGAGCAGTACTTC. It specifies CASSPSGGSYEQYF.

The chain links TRBV18 to TRBJ2-2; TRBD1 is a possible D gene (5 bases). The V gene lost 3 bases and the J gene lost 4 bases, with 12 bases spanning the gap. The CDR3 runs to 15 residues. Germline CDR1 KGHSH, CDR2 LQKENI. The CDR3 region is CASSPATVSTGELFF. Here the CDR3 DNA reads TGTGCCAGCTCACCCGCGACAGTTAGCACCGGGGAGCTGTTTTTT.

The chain couples TRBV18 to TRBJ1-2, with a weak D call TRBD1 (5 bases). The CDR3 has 14 residues. Trimming shortened V by 1 base and J by 3 bases, and 9 bases separated the two germline ends. In germline, CDR1 is KGHSH, CDR2 LQKENI. CDR3 in DNA: TGTGCCAGCTCACCACGAGGAGGGGACTATGGCTACACCTTC. Residues: CASSPRGGDYGYTF.

The chain recombines TRBV19 with TRBJ2-2, with 8 bases aligning to TRBD1. V trimming: 8 bases; J trimming: 7 bases; junction bases outside the gene matches: 9. The CDR3 sequence is 14 residues long. CDR1 and CDR2 from the germline V gene are LNHDA and SQIVND (reference sequence). The CDR3 DNA reads TGTGCCAGTCAACCGCAGGGGGCCCTCGGGGAGCTGTTTTTT. Its protein is CASQPQGALGELFF.

The rearrangement uses TRBV6-5 and TRBJ2-3; TRBD1 aligns across 7 bases. This CDR3 is 15 amino acids long. Germline values: CDR1 MNHEY, CDR2 SVGAGI. Germline trimming cut 5 bases from V and 2 bases from J; bases unmatched to any gene: 7. CDR3 DNA sequence: TGTGCCAGCAGTAGACAGGGCCTTTCCACAGATACGCAGTATTTT. The encoded protein is CASSRQGLSTDTQYF.

This clone has ten or more counts. CDR3 sequence reads: CASSLRGGGEKLFF. In DNA form, the CDR3 reads TGTGCCAGCAGTTTAAGGGGAGGGGGTGAAAAACTGTTTTTT. The chain combines TRBV7-9 with TRBJ1-4; D is possibly TRBD1 (6 bases). CDR3 length: 14 amino acids. CDR1 is SEHNR, CDR2 FQNEAQ, per germline (reference sequence). The ends were cut back, 6 bases at V and 7 bases at J, with 15 bases in the middle.

The chain employs TRBV10-3 and TRBJ2-3; no clear D gene. V dropped 8 bases and J dropped 0 bases, with 9 bases sitting between them. The length of the CDR3 is 13 residues. The V gene's germline CDR1 is ENHRY and CDR2 SYGVKD. The CDR3 bases are TGTGCCATCCCCTTTTCTAGCACAGATACGCAGTATTTT. Protein product: CAIPFSSTDTQYF.

The rearrangement joins TRBV5-5 to TRBJ2-7, with TRBD2 matching 7 bases. This CDR3 has 15 residues. Germline V gene sequence: CDR1 SGHKS, CDR2 YYEKEE (reference sequence). V dropped 6 bases and J dropped 2; count of bases not matched to a gene: 11. The CDR3 protein is CASTRGASGPYEQYF. CDR3 DNA: TGTGCCAGCACCCGTGGGGCTAGCGGACCCTACGAGCAGTACTTC.

The V gene is TRBV2, the J gene TRBJ2-1, with TRBD2 as a possible D gene (7 bases). This CDR3 region has 13 residues. The germline gives CDR1 SNHLY, CDR2 FYNNEI. V was trimmed by 8 bases and J by 0 bases, leaving 8 bases between them. The CDR3 DNA sequence: TGTGCCAGCGGGGGGGCCTCCTACAATGAGCAGTTCTTC. Its protein is CASGGASYNEQFF.

In this sample, this clone turned up once. The V call is TRBV11-3, the J call TRBJ2-7; no clear D. The CDR3 is made up of 13 amino acids. Per germline, CDR1 SGHNT and CDR2 YENEEA. Trimming took 2 bases from V and 2 from J, leaving 7 bases between them. In DNA form, the CDR3 reads TGTGCCAGCAGCTTACGTCCTACCTACGAGCAGTACTTC. Protein: CASSLRPTYEQYF.

This rearrangement joins TRBV10-2 to TRBJ1-3; D is unresolved. CDR3 length equals 14 residues. The germline V and J ends were trimmed by 2 bases and 4 bases, with 9 bases remaining between them. In germline, CDR1 is WSHSY, CDR2 SAAADI. The CDR3 spells CASSETGRGNTIYF. CDR3 in DNA: TGCGCCAGCAGTGAGACGGGGAGGGGAAACACCATATATTTT.

V is TRBV7-9 and J is TRBJ2-7; TRBD2 is a possible D gene (6 bases). CDR1 and CDR2 from the germline V gene are SEHNR and FQNEAQ (reference sequence). This CDR3 is 16 amino acids long. With 4 bases removed from V and 2 bases from J, the gap between germline ends came to 18 bases. CDR3 sequence: CASSSRRRGVTYEQYF. DNA for the CDR3: TGTGCCAGCAGCTCCCGCCGGAGGGGAGTCACCTACGAGCAGTACTTC.

Here the CDR3 reads CASRQDRGPYEQYF. The CDR3 bases are TGTGCCAGCAGACAGGACAGGGGGCCTTACGAGCAGTACTTC. The rearrangement joins TRBV28 to TRBJ2-7; 11 nucleotides line up with TRBD1. V trimming: 6 bases; J trimming: 4 bases; junction bases outside the gene matches: 5. Germline CDR1 is MDHEN and CDR2 is SYDVKM. This CDR3 is built from 14 residues.

This clone was seen a few times. CDR3 DNA: TGTGCCAGCAGTGAATTGGGCCGGAACACTGAAGCTTTCTTT. Translated, it gives CASSELGRNTEAFF. The chain joins TRBV25-1 to TRBJ1-1; D gene ambiguous. This CDR3 has 14 residues. Trimming took off 1 base at V and 1 base at J, with 7 bases between the two ends. Per germline, CDR1 MGHDK and CDR2 SYGVNS.

This clone was recorded only once. The J gene is TRBJ1-2, the V gene TRBV29-1; 8 bases line up with TRBD1. V lost 8 bases, J lost 5 bases, and 7 bases stayed unmatched. The CDR3 runs 12 residues. Per the germline V gene, CDR1 is SQVTM and CDR2 is ANQGSEA. CDR3 sequence: CSSRTGSYGYTF. CDR3 sequence (DNA): TGCAGCAGTAGGACAGGGTCTTATGGCTACACCTTC.